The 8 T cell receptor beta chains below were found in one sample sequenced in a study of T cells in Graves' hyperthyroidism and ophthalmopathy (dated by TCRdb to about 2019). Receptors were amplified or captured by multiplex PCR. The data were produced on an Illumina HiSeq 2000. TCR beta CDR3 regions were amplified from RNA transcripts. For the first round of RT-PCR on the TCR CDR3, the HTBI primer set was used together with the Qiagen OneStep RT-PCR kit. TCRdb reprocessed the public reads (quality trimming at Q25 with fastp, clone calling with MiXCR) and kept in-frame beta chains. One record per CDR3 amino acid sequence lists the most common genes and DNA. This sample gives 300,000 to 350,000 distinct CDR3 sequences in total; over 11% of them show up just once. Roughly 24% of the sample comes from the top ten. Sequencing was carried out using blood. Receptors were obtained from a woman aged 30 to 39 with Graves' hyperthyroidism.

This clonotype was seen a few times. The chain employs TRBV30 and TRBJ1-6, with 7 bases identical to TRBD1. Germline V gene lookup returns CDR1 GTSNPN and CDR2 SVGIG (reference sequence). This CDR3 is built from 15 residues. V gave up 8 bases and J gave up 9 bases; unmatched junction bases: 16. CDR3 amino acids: CAERDSGVGRSPLHF. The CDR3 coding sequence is TGTGCCGAAAGGGACAGCGGAGTTGGACGTTCACCCCTCCACTTT. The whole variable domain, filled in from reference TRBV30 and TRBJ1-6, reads SQTIHQWPATLVQPVGSPLSLECTVEGTSNPNLYWYRQAAGRGLQLLFYSVGIGQISSEVPQNLSASRPQDRQFILSSKKLLLSDSGFYLCAERDSGVGRSPLHFGNGTRLTVT.

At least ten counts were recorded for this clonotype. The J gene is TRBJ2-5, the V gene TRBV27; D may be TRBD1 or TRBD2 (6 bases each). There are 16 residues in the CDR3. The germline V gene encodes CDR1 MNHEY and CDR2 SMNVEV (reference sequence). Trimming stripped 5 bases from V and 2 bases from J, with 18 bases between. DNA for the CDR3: TGTGCCAGCAGTCCACTAGGGGGAGGACCACAAGAGACCCAGTACTTC. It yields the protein CASSPLGGGPQETQYF.

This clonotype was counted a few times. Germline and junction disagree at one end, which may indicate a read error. CDR3 DNA sequence: TGTGCCAACAGCTTAGCGTGGGAGACTAGCGGCACAGATACGCAGTATTTT. Protein product: CANSLAWETSGTDTQYF. The chain has TRBV7-2 and TRBJ2-3; 8 nucleotides agree with TRBD2. CDR1 is SGHTA, CDR2 FQGNSA, per germline. CDR3 length: 17 residues.

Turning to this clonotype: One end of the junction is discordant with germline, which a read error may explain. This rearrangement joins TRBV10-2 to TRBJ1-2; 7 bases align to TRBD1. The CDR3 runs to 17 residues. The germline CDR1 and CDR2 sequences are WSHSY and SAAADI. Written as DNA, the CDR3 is TGCGCCAGCAGGCCGACAGGGACCTTCGGGAATAACCATGGCTACACCTTC. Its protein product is CASRPTGTFGNNHGYTF.

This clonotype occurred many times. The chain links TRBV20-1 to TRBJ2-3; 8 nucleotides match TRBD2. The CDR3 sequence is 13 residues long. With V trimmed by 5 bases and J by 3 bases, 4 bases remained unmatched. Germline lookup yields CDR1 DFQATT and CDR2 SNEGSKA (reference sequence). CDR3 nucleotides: TGCAGTGCTGCCGGGACTAGTACAGATACGCAGTATTTT. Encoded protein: CSAAGTSTDTQYF.

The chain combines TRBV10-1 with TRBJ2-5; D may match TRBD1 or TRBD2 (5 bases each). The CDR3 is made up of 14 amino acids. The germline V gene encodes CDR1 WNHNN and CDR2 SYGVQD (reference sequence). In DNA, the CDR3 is TGCACACCAGCAATATGGGACCGCGGGGAGACCCAGTACTTC. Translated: CTPAIWDRGETQYF.

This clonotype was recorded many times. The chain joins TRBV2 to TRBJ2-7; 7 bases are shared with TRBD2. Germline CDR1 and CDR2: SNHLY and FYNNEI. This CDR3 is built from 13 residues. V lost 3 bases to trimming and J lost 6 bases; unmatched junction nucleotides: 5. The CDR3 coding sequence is TGTGCCAGCAGTGATTCGGGACTAAGCGAGCAGTACTTC. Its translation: CASSDSGLSEQYF.

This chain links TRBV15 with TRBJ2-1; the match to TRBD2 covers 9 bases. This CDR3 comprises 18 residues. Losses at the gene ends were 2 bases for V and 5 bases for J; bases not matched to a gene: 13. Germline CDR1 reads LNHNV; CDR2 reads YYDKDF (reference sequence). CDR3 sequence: CATSRSRAGLAINNEQFF. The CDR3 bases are TGTGCCACCAGCAGATCTCGGGCGGGACTAGCCATAAACAATGAGCAGTTCTTC.